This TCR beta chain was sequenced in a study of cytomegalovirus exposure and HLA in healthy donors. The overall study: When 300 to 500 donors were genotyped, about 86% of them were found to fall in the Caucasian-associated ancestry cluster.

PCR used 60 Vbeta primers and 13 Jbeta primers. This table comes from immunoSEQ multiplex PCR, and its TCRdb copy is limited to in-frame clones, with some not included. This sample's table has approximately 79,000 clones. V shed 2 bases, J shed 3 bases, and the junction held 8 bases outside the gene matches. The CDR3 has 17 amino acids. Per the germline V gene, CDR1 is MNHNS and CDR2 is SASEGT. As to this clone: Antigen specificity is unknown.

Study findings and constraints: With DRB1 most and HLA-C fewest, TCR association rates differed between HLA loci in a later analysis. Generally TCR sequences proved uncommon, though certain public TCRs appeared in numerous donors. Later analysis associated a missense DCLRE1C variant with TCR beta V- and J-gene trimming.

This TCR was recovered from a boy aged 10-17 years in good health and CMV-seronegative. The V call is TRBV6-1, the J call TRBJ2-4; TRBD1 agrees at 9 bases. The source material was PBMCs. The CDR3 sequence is CASSESRDRVVKNIQYF. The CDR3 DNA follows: TGTGCCAGCAGTGAAAGCCGGGACAGGGTTGTCAAAAACATTCAGTACTTC.